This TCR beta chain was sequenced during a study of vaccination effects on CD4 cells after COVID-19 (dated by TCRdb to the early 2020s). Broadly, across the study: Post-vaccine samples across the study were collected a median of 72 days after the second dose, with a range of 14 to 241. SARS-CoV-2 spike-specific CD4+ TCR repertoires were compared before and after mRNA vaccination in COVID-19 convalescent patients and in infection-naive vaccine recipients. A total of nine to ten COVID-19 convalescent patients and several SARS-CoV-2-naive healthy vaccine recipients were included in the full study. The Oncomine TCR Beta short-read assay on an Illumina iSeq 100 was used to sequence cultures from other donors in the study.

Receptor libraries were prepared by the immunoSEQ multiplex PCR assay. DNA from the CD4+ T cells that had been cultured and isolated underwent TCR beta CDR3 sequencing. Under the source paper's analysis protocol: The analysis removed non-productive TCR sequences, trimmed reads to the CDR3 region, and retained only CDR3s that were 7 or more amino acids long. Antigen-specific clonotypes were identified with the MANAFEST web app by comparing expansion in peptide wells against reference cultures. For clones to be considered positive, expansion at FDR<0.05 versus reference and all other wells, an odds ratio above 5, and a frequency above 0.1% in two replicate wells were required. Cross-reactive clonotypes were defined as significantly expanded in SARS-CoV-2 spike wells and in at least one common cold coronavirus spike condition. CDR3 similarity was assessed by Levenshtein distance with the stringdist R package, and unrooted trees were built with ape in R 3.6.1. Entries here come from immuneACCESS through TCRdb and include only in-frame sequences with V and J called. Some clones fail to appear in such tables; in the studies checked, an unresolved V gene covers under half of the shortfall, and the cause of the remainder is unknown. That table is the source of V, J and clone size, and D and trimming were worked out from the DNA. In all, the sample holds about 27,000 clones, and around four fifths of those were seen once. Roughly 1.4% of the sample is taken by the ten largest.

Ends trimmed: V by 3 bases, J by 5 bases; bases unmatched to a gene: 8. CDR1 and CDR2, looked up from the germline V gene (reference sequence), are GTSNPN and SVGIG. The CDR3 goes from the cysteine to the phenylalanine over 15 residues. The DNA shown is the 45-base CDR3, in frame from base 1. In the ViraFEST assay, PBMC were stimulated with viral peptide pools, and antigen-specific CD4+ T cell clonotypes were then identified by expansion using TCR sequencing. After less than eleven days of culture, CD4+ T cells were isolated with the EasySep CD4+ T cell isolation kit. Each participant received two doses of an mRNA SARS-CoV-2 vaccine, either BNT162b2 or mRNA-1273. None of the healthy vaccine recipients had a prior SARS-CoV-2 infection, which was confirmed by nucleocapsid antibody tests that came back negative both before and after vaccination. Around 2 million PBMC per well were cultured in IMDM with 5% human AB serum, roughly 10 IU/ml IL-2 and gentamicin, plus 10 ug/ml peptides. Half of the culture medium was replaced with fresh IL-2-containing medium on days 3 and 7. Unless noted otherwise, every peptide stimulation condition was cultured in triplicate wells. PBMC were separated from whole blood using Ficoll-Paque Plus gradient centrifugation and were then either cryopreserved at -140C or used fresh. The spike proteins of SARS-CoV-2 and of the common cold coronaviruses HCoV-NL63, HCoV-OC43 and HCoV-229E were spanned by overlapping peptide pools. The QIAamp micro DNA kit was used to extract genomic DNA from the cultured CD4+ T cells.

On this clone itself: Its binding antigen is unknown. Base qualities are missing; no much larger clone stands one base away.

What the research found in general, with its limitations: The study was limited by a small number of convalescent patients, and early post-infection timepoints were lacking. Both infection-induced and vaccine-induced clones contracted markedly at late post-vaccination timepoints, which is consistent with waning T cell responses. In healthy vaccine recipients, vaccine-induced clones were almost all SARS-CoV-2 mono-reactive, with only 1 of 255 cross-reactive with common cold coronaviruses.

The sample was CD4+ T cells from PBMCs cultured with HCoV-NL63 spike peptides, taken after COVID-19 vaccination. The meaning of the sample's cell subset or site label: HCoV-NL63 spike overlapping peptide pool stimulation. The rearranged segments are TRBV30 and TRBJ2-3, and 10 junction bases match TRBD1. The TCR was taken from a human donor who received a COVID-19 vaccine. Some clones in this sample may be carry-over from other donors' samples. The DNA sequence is TGTGCCTGGAGGGGGGGACAGGGGCCTAGAGATACGCAGTATTTT. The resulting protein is CAWRGGQGPRDTQYF.